The present TCR beta chain was sequenced within a study of sequential checkpoint blockade in melanoma. Turning to the study itself: Arm A got nivolumab then ipilimumab; arm B the reverse, 1:1. After both sequences, patients received maintenance nivolumab.

TCRdb keeps only in-frame clones here, not all; method: immunoSEQ multiplex PCR. Of approximately 3,000 clones in the sample, around 53% are singletons; the top ten hold 21%. CDR1 and CDR2 (germline): MNHEY, SMNVEV (reference sequence). V was clipped by 3 bases and J by 4 bases; unmatched bases: 11. The CDR3 spans 16 residues. Specified treatment: randomized to nivolumab then ipilimumab (arm A) or the reverse (arm B). From thawed PBMCs, live CD3+CD8+ cells negative for CD19 and CD56 were sorted. The receptor's source is a human donor with melanoma. The chain is built from TRBV27 and TRBJ2-7; TRBD1 matches 8 bases. The material was CD8+ T cells sorted from blood (inferred from file names), obtained from a patient given nivolumab and ipilimumab in sequence. As DNA, the CDR3 is TGTGCCAGCAGTTTGGGGGCGCCAGGGGGCTTTTACGAGCAGTACTTC. Encoded protein: CASSLGAPGGFYEQYF.